Sequencing of this T cell receptor beta chain was carried out in a study of blood T cell repertoires in COVID-19. Authors' processing steps: Reference gene primers were amplified, and this amplification served to estimate nucleated cell counts. Data came from immunoSEQ multiplex PCR; TCRdb stores just in-frame clones and leaves some out. Clone size and the V and J calls come from that table; the DNA yielded D and trimming. This sample yields more than 85,000 clones, of which just under 95% are seen a single time; around 5.7% belongs to the top ten. V shed 5 bases and J shed 4 bases, with 21 bases lying between them. This CDR3 has 17 residues. The germline V gene encodes CDR1 MNHEY and CDR2 SMNVEV (reference sequence).

This chain connects TRBV27 to TRBJ2-1; a possible D gene is TRBD1 (5 bases). The origin of this receptor is a man in his 70s with acute or convalescent COVID-19. Sequencing input: peripheral blood. The CDR3 reads CASSPRDSELLYNEQFF. The CDR3 region has the DNA TGTGCCAGCAGTCCTAGAGACAGCGAATTATTATACAATGAGCAGTTCTTC.